This entry is about one TCR beta chain. Authors' processing steps: The assay estimated nucleated cells by amplifying reference gene primers. The repertoire was sequenced with immunoSEQ multiplex PCR; TCRdb's copy has only in-frame clones and lacks some. From that table come the V and J calls and clone size; the DNA was used to work out D and trimming. The data hold roughly 260,000 clones, with around nine tenths observed a single time. The recovered donors of Cohort 3 showed two negative PCRs, clearance, or symptom resolution. Trimming left V 7 bases short and J 3 bases short, with 19 bases between. CDR1 and CDR2 from the germline V gene are MDHEN and SYDVKM. The CDR3 has 15 residues. These data come from a study of blood T cell repertoires in COVID-19. At the level of the study: PBMCs, B-cell-depleted T cells, or T cells were the source of the cDNA or gDNA that made up the material.

Sequenced: PBMCs or T cells enriched from blood (not recorded which). The TCR was taken from a woman between 18 and 30 years old who had recovered from COVID-19. This sequence joins TRBV28 and TRBJ2-7; weak D call: TRBD1 (6 bases). The CDR3 reads CASKPPGALNYEQYF. The CDR3 DNA follows: TGTGCCAGCAAGCCACCAGGGGCTTTAAACTACGAGCAGTACTTC.